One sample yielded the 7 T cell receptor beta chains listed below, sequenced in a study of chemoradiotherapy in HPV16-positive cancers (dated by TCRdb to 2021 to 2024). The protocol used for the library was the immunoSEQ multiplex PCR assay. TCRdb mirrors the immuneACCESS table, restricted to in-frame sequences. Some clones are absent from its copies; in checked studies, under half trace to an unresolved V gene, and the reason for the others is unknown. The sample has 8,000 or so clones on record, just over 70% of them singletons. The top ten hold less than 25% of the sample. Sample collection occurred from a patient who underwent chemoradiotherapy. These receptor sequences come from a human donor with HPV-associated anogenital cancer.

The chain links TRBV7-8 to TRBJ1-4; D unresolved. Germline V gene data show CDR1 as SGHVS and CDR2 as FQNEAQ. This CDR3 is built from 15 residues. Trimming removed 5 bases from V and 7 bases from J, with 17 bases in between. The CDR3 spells CASSPREQTGEKLFF. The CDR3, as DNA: TGTGCCAGCAGCCCACGCGAACAGACGGGTGAAAAACTGTTTTTT.

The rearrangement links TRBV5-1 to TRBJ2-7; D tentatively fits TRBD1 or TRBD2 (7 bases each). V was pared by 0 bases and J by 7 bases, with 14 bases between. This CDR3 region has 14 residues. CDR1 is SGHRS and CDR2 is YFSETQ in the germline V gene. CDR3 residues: CASSLDRGGREQYF. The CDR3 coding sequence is TGCGCCAGCAGCTTGGACAGGGGAGGGCGTGAGCAGTACTTC.

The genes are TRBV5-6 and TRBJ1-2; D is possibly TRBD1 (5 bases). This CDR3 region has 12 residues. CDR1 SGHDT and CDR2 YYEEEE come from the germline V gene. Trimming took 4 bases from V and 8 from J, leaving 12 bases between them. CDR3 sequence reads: CASSPGGQGYTF. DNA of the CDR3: TGTGCCAGCAGCCCCGGGGGTCAGGGCTACACCTTC.

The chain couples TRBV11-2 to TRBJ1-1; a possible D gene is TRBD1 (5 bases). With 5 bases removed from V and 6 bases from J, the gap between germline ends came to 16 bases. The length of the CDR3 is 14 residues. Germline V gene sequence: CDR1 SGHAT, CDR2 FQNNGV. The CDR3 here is CASSRGVGRPEAFF. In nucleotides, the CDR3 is TGTGCCAGCAGCCGGGGGGTGGGACGCCCTGAAGCTTTCTTT.

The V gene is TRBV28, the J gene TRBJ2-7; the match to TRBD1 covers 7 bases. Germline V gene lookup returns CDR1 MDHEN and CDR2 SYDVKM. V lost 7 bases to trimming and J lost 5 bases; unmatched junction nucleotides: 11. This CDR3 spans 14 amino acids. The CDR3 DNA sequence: TGTGCCAGCAACACCTCCGACAGGGTTCACGAGCAGTACTTC. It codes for CASNTSDRVHEQYF.

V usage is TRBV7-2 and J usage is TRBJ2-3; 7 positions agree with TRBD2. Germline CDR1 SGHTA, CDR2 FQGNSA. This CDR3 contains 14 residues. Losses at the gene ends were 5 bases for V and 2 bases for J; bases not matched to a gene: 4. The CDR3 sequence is CASSPGTNTDTQYF. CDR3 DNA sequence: TGTGCCAGCAGCCCCGGGACTAACACAGATACGCAGTATTTT.

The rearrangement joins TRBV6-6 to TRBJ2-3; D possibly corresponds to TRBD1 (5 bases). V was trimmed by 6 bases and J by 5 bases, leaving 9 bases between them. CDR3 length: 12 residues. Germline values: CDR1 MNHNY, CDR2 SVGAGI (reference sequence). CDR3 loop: CASSPTEDTQYF. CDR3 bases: TGTGCCAGCAGCCCGACAGAAGATACGCAGTATTTT.